Listed here are 23 T cell receptor beta chains from one sample, sequenced in a study of T-cell reconstitution after alpha-beta-depleted transplantation in children. Preparation of the TCRbeta library involved a method that used unique molecular identifiers. TCRdb used MiXCR to reprocess the PCR reads, holding one entry per CDR3 protein. This table holds 40,000 to 60,000 distinct CDR3 sequences, around 9% found once. The sequenced sample was PBMCs, mostly from graft donor cells, obtained 60 days after TCRalphabeta/CD19-depleted stem cell transplant. Source of these receptors: a male patient between 2 and 10 years old who had a stem cell transplant for chronic granulomatous disease, so the T cells may come from the graft donor.

The sample holds many counts of this clonotype. This chain uses TRBV5-6 with TRBJ1-3; TRBD1 might be the D (6 bases). The CDR3 runs 16 residues. CDR1 is SGHDT and CDR2 is YYEEEE in the germline V gene. V was cut by 3 bases and J by 0 bases, with 13 bases left in between. Here the CDR3 reads CASSSTGTISGNTIYF. CDR3 coding DNA: TGTGCCAGCAGCTCCACAGGGACTATCTCTGGAAACACCATATATTTT. Using reference TRBV5-6 and TRBJ1-3 for the parts outside the CDR3, the full variable domain is DAGVTQSPTHLIKTRGQQVTLRCSPKSGHDTVSWYQQALGQGPQFIFQYYEEEERQRGNFPDRFSGHQFPNYSSELNVNALLLGDSALYLCASSSTGTISGNTIYFGEGSWLTVV.

The V gene is TRBV15, the J gene TRBJ2-3, with a possible D match to TRBD2 (5 bases). Trimming left V 5 bases short and J 2 bases short, with 14 bases between. Germline V lookup: CDR1 LNHNV, CDR2 YYDKDF (reference sequence). The CDR3 extends over 15 amino acids. Here the CDR3 reads CATSGAGLVTDTQYF. The CDR3 DNA sequence: TGTGCCACCAGCGGCGCGGGTTTGGTCACAGATACGCAGTATTTT. Filled out from reference TRBV15 and TRBJ2-3, the complete variable domain reads DAMVIQNPRYQVTQFGKPVTLSCSQTLNHNVMYWYQQKSSQAPKLLFHYYDKDFNNEADTPDNFQSRRPNTSFCFLDIRSPGLGDTAMYLCATSGAGLVTDTQYFGPGTRLTVL.

This clonotype was detected ten times or more. The rearrangement joins TRBV27 to TRBJ2-7; D gene ambiguous. CDR3 length equals 12 residues. Between the trimmed V and J ends, which lost 5 bases and 3 bases, there was a span of 8 bases. From germline, CDR1 is MNHEY and CDR2 SMNVEV (reference sequence). CDR3 DNA sequence: TGTGCCAGCAGTCCTACGGGCTACGAGCAGTACTTC. Amino acids: CASSPTGYEQYF.

This clonotype occurred many times. This chain uses TRBV7-9 with TRBJ1-1; D not certain. V was trimmed by 5 bases and J by 7 bases, leaving 14 bases between them. The germline V gene encodes CDR1 SEHNR and CDR2 FQNEAQ (reference sequence). This CDR3 has 13 amino acids. The CDR3 DNA reads TGTGCCAGCAGCCCGACCCGAGGAAATGAAGCTTTCTTT. It translates to CASSPTRGNEAFF.

This clonotype has at least ten counts. The chain employs TRBV10-3 and TRBJ2-7, with unresolved D. This CDR3 spans 12 amino acids. Trimming took off 3 bases at V and 9 bases at J, with 12 bases between the two ends. The V gene's germline CDR1 is ENHRY and CDR2 SYGVKD. CDR3: CAISDGGNGQYF. In DNA, the CDR3 is TGTGCCATCAGTGATGGCGGTAATGGGCAGTACTTC.

This clonotype has a count of ten or more. This CDR3 reads CASSLKELGTSTFYGYTF. The DNA for the CDR3 is TGCGCCAGCAGCTTGAAAGAGTTGGGGACTTCTACCTTCTATGGCTACACCTTC. This chain uses TRBV5-1 with TRBJ1-2, with D tentatively TRBD1 (5 bases). Trimming stripped 1 base from V and 4 bases from J, with 23 bases between. Germline CDR1 and CDR2: SGHRS and YFSETQ. CDR3 size: 18 residues.

This clonotype has ten or more counts. The chain joins TRBV20-1 to TRBJ2-7, with D possibly being TRBD2 (5 bases). CDR3 length: 16 amino acids. V was pared by 6 bases and J by 1 base, with 22 bases between. CDR1 DFQATT and CDR2 SNEGSKA come from the germline V gene (reference sequence). Written as DNA, the CDR3 is TGCAGTGCATCTTTGGGAGTACCCGGCGGGTCCTACGAGCAGTACTTC. As protein: CSASLGVPGGSYEQYF.

V gene TRBV20-1 combines with J gene TRBJ1-4; D is unclear. There are 14 residues in the CDR3. V gave up 2 bases and J gave up 4 bases, with 11 bases separating them. Germline V gene sequence: CDR1 DFQATT, CDR2 SNEGSKA (reference sequence). In nucleotides, the CDR3 is TGCAGTGCTAGACCCCCCCACGGTAATGAAAAACTGTTTTTT. Protein sequence: CSARPPHGNEKLFF.

The rearrangement joins TRBV28 to TRBJ2-2; 7 nucleotides line up with TRBD2. This CDR3 has 14 amino acids. After removal of 2 bases from V and 4 bases from J, the junction contained 1 base not matched to a gene. Per germline, CDR1 MDHEN and CDR2 SYDVKM. The chain's CDR3 is CASSLGGGTGELFF. CDR3 nucleotides: TGTGCCAGCAGTTTAGGGGGGGGCACCGGGGAGCTGTTTTTT. The full variable domain, completed using reference TRBV28 and TRBJ2-2, is DVKVTQSSRYLVKRTGEKVFLECVQDMDHENMFWYRQDPGLGLRLIYFSYDVKMKEKGDIPEGYSVSREKKERFSLILESASTNQTSMYLCASSLGGGTGELFFGEGSRLTVL.

V gene TRBV14 combines with J gene TRBJ2-2; D is uncertain. The germline V gene has CDR1 SGHDN and CDR2 FVKESK. The CDR3 has 13 residues. Trimming cost V 6 bases and J 7 bases, with 12 bases left between them. CDR3 DNA sequence: TGTGCCAGCAGGCAACGGCAGGTCGGGGAGCTGTTTTTT. Its protein is CASRQRQVGELFF.

This clonotype was counted ten times or more. CDR3 nucleotide sequence: TGTGCCAGCAGTTTATACGGTGGGGGCACTGAAGCTTTCTTT. Protein: CASSLYGGGTEAFF. The rearrangement joins TRBV27 to TRBJ1-1; TRBD1 might be the D (5 bases). Between the trimmed V and J ends, which lost 1 base and 4 bases, there was a span of 10 bases. The CDR3 is 14 residues long. CDR1 and CDR2 from the germline V gene are MNHEY and SMNVEV (reference sequence).

This clonotype was observed a handful of times. This chain connects TRBV5-1 to TRBJ2-1, with a tentative D call TRBD2 (6 bases). Trimming pared 4 bases from V and 9 bases from J, leaving 17 bases between. Looked up from germline, CDR1 is SGHRS and CDR2 is YFSETQ. There are 14 residues in the CDR3. CDR3 nucleotide sequence: TGCGCCAGCAGCACCTGGGCCGACGGGGGTGAGCAGTTCTTC. Translating gives CASSTWADGGEQFF.

There are many counts of this clonotype. The genes are TRBV3-1 and TRBJ2-2; D is ambiguous. Germline V gene sequence: CDR1 LGHDT, CDR2 YNNKEL (reference sequence). Trimming shortened V by 2 bases and J by 7 bases, and 5 bases separated the two germline ends. The CDR3 length is 12 residues. CDR3: CASSQISGELFF. The CDR3, as DNA: TGTGCCAGCAGCCAAATCAGCGGGGAGCTGTTTTTT.

This clonotype has a count of ten or more. The chain links TRBV20-1 to TRBJ2-1, with 15 bases matching TRBD2. The CDR3 loop spans 21 amino acids. CDR1 and CDR2 (germline): DFQATT, SNEGSKA (reference sequence). The junction had 21 bases not matched to a gene; V was cut back by 1 base and J by 8 bases. The DNA for the CDR3 is TGCAGTGCTAGAGGCCTGGGTATGGGTTGGACTAGCGGGAGGGCTTGGTATGAGCAGTTCTTC. It codes for CSARGLGMGWTSGRAWYEQFF.

This clonotype has a count of ten or more. CDR3 bases: TGCGCCAGCAGCAACAGGGGGAGAACGAACACTGAAGCTTTCTTT. It specifies CASSNRGRTNTEAFF. V gene TRBV5-1 combines with J gene TRBJ1-1; 8 nucleotides agree with TRBD1. This CDR3 has 15 residues. The ends lost 4 bases at V and 1 base at J; junction bases unmatched: 6. Germline CDR1 reads SGHRS; CDR2 reads YFSETQ.

This clonotype was counted at least ten times. The chain employs TRBV6-5 and TRBJ2-7; unclear D gene. The CDR3 runs 13 residues. V was cut by 0 bases and J by 1 base, with 4 bases left in between. Germline V gene lookup returns CDR1 MNHEY and CDR2 SVGAGI. The CDR3 region has the DNA TGTGCCAGCAGTTACTCCGGATCCTACGAGCAGTACTTC. Protein sequence: CASSYSGSYEQYF.

V usage is TRBV2 and J usage is TRBJ2-1; weak D call: TRBD2 (6 bases). The CDR3 length is 16 residues. V lost 5 bases and J lost 0, with 14 bases in between. Looked up from germline, CDR1 is SNHLY and CDR2 is FYNNEI. CDR3 DNA: TGTGCCAGCAGTCCATTACTAGCTAGCTCCTACAATGAGCAGTTCTTC. It codes for CASSPLLASSYNEQFF.

This clonotype was found many times. The chain uses TRBV29-1 and TRBJ1-5, with D perhaps matching TRBD1 (6 bases). With 7 bases removed from V and 3 bases from J, the gap between germline ends came to 13 bases. The CDR3 is made up of 13 amino acids. Germline V gene sequence: CDR1 SQVTM, CDR2 ANQGSEA. The CDR3 nucleotides are TGCAGCGCCCGGGACAATCACAATCAGCCCCAGCATTTT. Protein: CSARDNHNQPQHF.

This clonotype appeared a few times. Given a much more abundant clone one base away, this may be a read error. V and J are TRBV4-2 and TRBJ2-5, with 7 nucleotides matching TRBD2. CDR1 LGHNA and CDR2 YNFKEQ come from the germline V gene. The CDR3 runs to 13 residues. Germline trimming cut 4 bases from V and 3 bases from J; bases unmatched to any gene: 2. CDR3 region: CASSPAGEETQYF. The CDR3 nucleotides are TGTGCCAGCAGCCCCGCGGGGGAAGAGACCCAGTACTTC.

There are many counts of this clonotype. V gene TRBV11-1 combines with J gene TRBJ2-1; 8 nucleotides align to TRBD2. Germline CDR1 SGHAT, CDR2 FQDESV (reference sequence). V shed 3 bases and J 2 bases; nucleotides not matched to a gene: 6. This CDR3 spans 16 amino acids. CDR3 region: CASSFGTSGTYNEQFF. In DNA form, the CDR3 reads TGTGCCAGCAGCTTCGGGACTAGTGGCACCTACAATGAGCAGTTCTTC. The complete variable domain, with remaining parts taken from reference TRBV11-1 and TRBJ2-1, reads EAEVAQSPRYKITEKSQAVAFWCDPISGHATLYWYRQILGQGPELLVQFQDESVVDDSQLPKDRFSAERLKGVDSTLKIQPAELGDSAMYLCASSFGTSGTYNEQFFGPGTRLTVL.

This clonotype turned up a few times. This chain joins TRBV20-1 and TRBJ2-7, with D unclear. The CDR3 is made up of 13 amino acids. The V and J ends lost 3 bases and 6 bases respectively, with 15 bases between them. The V gene's germline CDR1 is DFQATT and CDR2 SNEGSKA (reference sequence). The CDR3 sequence is CSASRLVGREQYF. The CDR3 DNA sequence: TGCAGTGCTAGCCGGCTAGTTGGTCGCGAGCAGTACTTC.

This clonotype showed up many times. The rearrangement joins TRBV7-2 to TRBJ2-1; no definite D call. V shed 7 bases and J shed 4 bases, with 14 bases lying between them. The germline gives CDR1 SGHTA, CDR2 FQGNSA. This CDR3 has 14 amino acids. The CDR3 nucleotides read TGTGCCAGCACCTCAACAAGAGATTACAATGAGCAGTTCTTC. Translated: CASTSTRDYNEQFF. Based on the CDR3 plus reference TRBV7-2 and TRBJ2-1, the full variable domain is GAGVSQSPSNKVTEKGKDVELRCDPISGHTALYWYRQSLGQGLEFLIYFQGNSAPDKSGLPSDRFSAERTGGSVSTLTIQRTQQEDSAVYLCASTSTRDYNEQFFGPGTRLTVL.

This clonotype was picked up many times. The chain joins TRBV9 to TRBJ2-1; weak D call: TRBD1 (6 bases). Germline lookup yields CDR1 SGDLS and CDR2 YYNGEE. Trimming pared 0 bases from V and 0 bases from J, leaving 7 bases between. The CDR3 extends over 15 amino acids. CDR3 bases: TGTGCCAGCAGCGTAGCAGGGGACTCCTACAATGAGCAGTTCTTC. This codes for CASSVAGDSYNEQFF.